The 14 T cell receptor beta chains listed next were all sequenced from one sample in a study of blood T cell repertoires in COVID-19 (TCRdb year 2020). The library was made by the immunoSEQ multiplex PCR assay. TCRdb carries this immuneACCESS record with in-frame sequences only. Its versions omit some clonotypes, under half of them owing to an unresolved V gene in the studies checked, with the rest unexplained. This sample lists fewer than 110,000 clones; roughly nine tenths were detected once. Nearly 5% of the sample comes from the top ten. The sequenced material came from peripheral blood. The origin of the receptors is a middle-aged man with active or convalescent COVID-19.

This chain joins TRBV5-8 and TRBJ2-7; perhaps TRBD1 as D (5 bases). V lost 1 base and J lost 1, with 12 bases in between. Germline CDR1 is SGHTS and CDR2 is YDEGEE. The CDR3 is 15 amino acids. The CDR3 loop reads CASSLRGHTSYEQYF. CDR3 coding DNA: TGTGCCAGCAGCTTGCGTGGACACACTTCCTACGAGCAGTACTTC. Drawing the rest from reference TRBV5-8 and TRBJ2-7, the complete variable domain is EAGVTQSPTHLIKTRGQQATLRCSPISGHTSVYWYQQALGLGLQFLLWYDEGEERNRGNFPPRFSGRQFPNYSSELNVNALELEDSALYLCASSLRGHTSYEQYFGPGTRLTVT.

The CDR3 DNA is TGCGCCAGCAGCTTGGAGCGGGAATCACCCCTCCACTTT. It yields the protein CASSLERESPLHF. The chain is built from TRBV5-1 and TRBJ1-6; D unresolved. Trimming cost V 0 bases and J 10 bases, with 8 bases left between them. Germline V CDR1 and CDR2: SGHRS, YFSETQ. There are 13 residues in the CDR3.

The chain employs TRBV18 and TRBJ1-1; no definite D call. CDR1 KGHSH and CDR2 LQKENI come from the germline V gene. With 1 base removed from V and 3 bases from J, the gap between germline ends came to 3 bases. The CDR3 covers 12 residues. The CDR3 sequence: CASSPRDTEAFF. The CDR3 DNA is TGTGCCAGCTCACCACGAGACACTGAAGCTTTCTTT.

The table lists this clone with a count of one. CDR3 protein: CASSPVESYTF. The CDR3 nucleotides are TGTGCCAGCAGCCCTGTTGAGAGCTACACCTTC. The genes are TRBV7-8 and TRBJ1-2; D remains ambiguous. Trimming stripped 5 bases from V and 9 bases from J, with 10 bases between. The V gene's germline CDR1 is SGHVS and CDR2 FQNEAQ. The CDR3 contains 11 residues.

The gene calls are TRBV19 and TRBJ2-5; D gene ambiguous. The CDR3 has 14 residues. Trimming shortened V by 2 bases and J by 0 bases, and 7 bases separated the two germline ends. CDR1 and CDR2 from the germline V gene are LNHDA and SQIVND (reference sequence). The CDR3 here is CASSIRGYQETQYF. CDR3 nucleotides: TGTGCCAGTAGTATACGAGGATACCAAGAGACCCAGTACTTC.

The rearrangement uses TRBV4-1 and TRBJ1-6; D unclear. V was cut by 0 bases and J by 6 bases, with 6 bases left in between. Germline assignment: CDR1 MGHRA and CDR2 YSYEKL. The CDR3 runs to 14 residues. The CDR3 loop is CASSQEAPNSPLHF. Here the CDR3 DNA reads TGCGCCAGCAGCCAAGAGGCCCCTAATTCACCCCTCCACTTT.

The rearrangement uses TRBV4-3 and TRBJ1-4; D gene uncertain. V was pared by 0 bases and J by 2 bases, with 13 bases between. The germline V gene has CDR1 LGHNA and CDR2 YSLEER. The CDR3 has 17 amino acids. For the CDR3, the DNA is TGCGCCAGCAGCCAAGATCCCGGACTAGGGACTAATGAAAAACTGTTTTTT. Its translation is CASSQDPGLGTNEKLFF.

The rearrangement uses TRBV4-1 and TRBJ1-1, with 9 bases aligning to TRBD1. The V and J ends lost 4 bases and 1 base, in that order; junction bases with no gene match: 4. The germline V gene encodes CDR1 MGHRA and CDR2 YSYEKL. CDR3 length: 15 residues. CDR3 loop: CASSLSGQGNTEAFF. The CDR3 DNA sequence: TGCGCCAGCAGCCTTTCGGGACAGGGGAACACTGAAGCTTTCTTT.

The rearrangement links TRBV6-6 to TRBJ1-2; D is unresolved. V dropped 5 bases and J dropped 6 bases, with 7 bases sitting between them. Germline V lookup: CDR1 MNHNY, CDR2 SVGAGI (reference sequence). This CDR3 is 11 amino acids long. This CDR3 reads CASSPENGYTF. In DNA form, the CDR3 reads TGTGCCAGCAGTCCGGAGAATGGCTACACCTTC.

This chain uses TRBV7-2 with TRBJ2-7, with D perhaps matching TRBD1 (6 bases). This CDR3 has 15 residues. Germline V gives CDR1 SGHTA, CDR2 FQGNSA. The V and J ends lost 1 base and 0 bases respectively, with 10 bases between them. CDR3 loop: CASSLDWTVSYEQYF. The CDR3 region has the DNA TGTGCCAGCAGCTTAGACTGGACAGTCTCCTACGAGCAGTACTTC.

The CDR3 DNA sequence: TGTGCTAGCGCGGGACAGGGGGCCCCAGAGACCCAGTACTTC. This encodes CASAGQGAPETQYF. V is TRBV12-5 and J is TRBJ2-5, with 12 nucleotides matching TRBD1. From germline, CDR1 is LGHNT and CDR2 FRNRAP. J was trimmed by 4 bases and V by 9 bases; bases with no gene match: 6. This CDR3 spans 14 amino acids.

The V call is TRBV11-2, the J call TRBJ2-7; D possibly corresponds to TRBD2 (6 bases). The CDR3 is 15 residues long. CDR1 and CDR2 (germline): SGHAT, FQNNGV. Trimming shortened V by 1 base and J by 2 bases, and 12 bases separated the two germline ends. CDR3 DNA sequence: TGTGCCAGCAGCTTAGGTTTGGAGGGCCCCTACGAGCAGTACTTC. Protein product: CASSLGLEGPYEQYF.

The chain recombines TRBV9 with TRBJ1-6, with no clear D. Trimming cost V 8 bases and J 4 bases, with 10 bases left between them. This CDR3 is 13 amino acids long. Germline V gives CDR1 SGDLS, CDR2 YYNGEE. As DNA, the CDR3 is TGTGCCAGACGAGCCGATTATAATTCACCCCTCCACTTT. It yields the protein CARRADYNSPLHF.

CDR3 sequence (DNA): TGTGCCACCAGTGAGTCCGGGACAGCAAACACTGAAGCTTTCTTT. It is translated as CATSESGTANTEAFF. This chain links TRBV24-1 with TRBJ1-1, with TRBD1 identical over 7 bases. V gave up 4 bases and J gave up 2 bases; unmatched junction bases: 6. The CDR3 has 15 residues. Germline CDR1 reads KGHDR; CDR2 reads SFDVKD.